The source of this T cell receptor beta chain is a study of radiotherapy plus CTLA-4 blockade in lung cancer. Study results and limitations: With interferon-beta, early dynamics of blood T cell clones were reported to best predict response. An expansion of tumor-derived TCR clones occurred in blood after radiotherapy plus ipilimumab.

The germline V gene encodes CDR1 SNHLY and CDR2 FYNNEI. V was clipped by 2 bases and J by 1 base; unmatched bases: 5. This CDR3 region has 16 residues. Clones were sequenced by immunoSEQ multiplex PCR, and TCRdb holds only the in-frame ones, with some missing. The sample shows 95,000 to 150,000 clones, 80% to 90% of them seen only once. As for this clone: Antigen unknown.

V is TRBV2 and J is TRBJ2-4; 7 bases are a match to TRBD2. This TCR was recovered from a human donor with non-small cell lung cancer that progressed on radiotherapy plus ipilimumab. This specimen was peripheral blood, taken from a patient treated with radiotherapy plus ipilimumab. The CDR3 reads CASSEWGEGAKNIQYF. The DNA of the CDR3 is TGTGCCAGCAGTGAATGGGGGGAGGGGGCCAAAAACATTCAGTACTTC.